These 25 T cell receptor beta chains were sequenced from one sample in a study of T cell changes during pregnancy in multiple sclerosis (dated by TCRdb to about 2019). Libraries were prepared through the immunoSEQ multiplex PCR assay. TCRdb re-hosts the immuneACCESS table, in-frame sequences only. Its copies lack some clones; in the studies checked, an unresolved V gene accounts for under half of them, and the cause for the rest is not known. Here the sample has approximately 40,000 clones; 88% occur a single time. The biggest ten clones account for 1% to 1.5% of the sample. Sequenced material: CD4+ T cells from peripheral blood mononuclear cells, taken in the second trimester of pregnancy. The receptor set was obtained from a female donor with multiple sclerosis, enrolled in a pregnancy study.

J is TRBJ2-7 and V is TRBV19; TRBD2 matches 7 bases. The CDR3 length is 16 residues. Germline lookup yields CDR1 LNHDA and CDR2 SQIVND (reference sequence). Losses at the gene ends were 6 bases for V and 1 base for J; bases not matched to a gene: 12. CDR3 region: CASSLNLADLSYEQYF. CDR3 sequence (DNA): TGTGCCAGTAGCCTTAACCTAGCGGACCTTTCCTACGAGCAGTACTTC.

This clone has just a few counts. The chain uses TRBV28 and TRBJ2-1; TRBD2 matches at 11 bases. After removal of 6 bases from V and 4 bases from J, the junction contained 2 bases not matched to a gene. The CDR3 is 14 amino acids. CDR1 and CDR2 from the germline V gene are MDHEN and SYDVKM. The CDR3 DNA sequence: TGTGCCAGCAGACTAGCGGGAGTTTACAATGAGCAGTTCTTC. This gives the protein CASRLAGVYNEQFF.

The DNA for the CDR3 is TGTGCCAGCAGCGTCGCCCCGTCGGGGGGCGATGAAAAACTGTTTTTT. This gives the protein CASSVAPSGGDEKLFF. The chain couples TRBV9 to TRBJ1-4, with D possibly being TRBD1 (6 bases). Between the trimmed V and J ends, which lost 2 bases and 6 bases, there was a span of 17 bases. CDR1 is SGDLS, CDR2 YYNGEE, per germline. This CDR3 comprises 16 residues. Combining the CDR3 with reference TRBV9 and TRBJ1-4 gives the whole variable domain DSGVTQTPKHLITATGQRVTLRCSPRSGDLSVYWYQQSLDQGLQFLIQYYNGEERAKGNILERFSAQQFPDLHSELNLSSLELGDSALYFCASSVAPSGGDEKLFFGSGTQLSVL.

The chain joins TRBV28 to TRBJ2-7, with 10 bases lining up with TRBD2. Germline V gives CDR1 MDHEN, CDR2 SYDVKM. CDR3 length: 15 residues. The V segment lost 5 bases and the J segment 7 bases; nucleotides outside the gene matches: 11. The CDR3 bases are TGTGCCAGCAGTCCCGGGACTAGCGAGGTGAGGGAGCAGTACTTC. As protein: CASSPGTSEVREQYF.

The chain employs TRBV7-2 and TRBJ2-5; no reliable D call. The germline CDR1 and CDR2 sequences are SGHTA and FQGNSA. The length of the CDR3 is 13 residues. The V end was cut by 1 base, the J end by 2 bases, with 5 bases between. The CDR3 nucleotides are TGTGCCAGCAGCTTAGTACTACAAGAGACCCAGTACTTC. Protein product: CASSLVLQETQYF.

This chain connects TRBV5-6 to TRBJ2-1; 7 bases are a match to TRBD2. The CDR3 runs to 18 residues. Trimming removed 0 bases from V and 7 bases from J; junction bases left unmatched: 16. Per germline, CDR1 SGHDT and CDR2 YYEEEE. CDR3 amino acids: CASSLVRGRAGFGNEQFF. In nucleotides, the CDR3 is TGTGCCAGCAGCTTGGTGAGAGGGAGGGCCGGGTTCGGGAATGAGCAGTTCTTC.

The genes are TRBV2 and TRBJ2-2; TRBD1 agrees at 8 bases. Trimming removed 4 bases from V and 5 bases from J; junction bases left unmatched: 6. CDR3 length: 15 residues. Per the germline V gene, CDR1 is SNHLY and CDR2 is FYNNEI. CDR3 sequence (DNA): TGTGCCAGCAGTGGGTCAGGGGGCGGGACCGGGGAGCTGTTTTTT. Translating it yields CASSGSGGGTGELFF.

The CDR3 loop reads CASSPWSQGNNNEQFF. The CDR3 DNA reads as TGTGCCAGCAGCCCCTGGTCACAGGGGAATAACAATGAGCAGTTCTTC. The rearrangement joins TRBV9 to TRBJ2-1, with 7 bases that match TRBD1. This CDR3 spans 16 amino acids. The J segment lost 5 bases and the V segment lost 4 bases, leaving 12 bases of the junction unmatched. CDR1 is SGDLS and CDR2 is YYNGEE in the germline V gene.

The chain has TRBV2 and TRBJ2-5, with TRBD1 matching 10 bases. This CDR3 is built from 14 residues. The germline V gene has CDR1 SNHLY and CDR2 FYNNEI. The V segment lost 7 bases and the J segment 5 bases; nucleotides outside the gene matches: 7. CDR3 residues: CASKRDRGRETQYF. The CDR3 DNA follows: TGTGCCAGCAAGAGGGACAGGGGTCGGGAGACCCAGTACTTC.

In DNA, the CDR3 is TGCGCCAGCAGCATCTACCGGGACAGGGGGCCTGTTCTGACGGGAGGGCTCACCAATGAGCAGTTCTTC. It yields the protein CASSIYRDRGPVLTGGLTNEQFF. The V gene is TRBV5-1, the J gene TRBJ2-1; 12 positions agree with TRBD1. In germline, CDR1 is SGHRS, CDR2 YFSETQ. The CDR3 extends over 23 amino acids. V dropped 4 bases and J dropped 6; count of bases not matched to a gene: 29.

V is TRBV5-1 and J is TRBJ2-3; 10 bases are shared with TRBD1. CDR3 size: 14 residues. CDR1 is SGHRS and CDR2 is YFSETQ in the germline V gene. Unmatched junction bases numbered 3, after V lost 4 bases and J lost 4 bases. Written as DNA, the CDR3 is TGCGCCAGCAGCCCCGGACAGGGGGCAGATACGCAGTATTTT. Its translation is CASSPGQGADTQYF.

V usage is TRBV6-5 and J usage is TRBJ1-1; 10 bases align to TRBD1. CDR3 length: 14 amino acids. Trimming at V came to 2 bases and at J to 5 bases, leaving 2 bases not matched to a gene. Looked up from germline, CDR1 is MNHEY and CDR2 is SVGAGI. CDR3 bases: TGTGCCAGCAGTTACGGGACAGGGGCAACTGAAGCTTTCTTT. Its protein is CASSYGTGATEAFF.

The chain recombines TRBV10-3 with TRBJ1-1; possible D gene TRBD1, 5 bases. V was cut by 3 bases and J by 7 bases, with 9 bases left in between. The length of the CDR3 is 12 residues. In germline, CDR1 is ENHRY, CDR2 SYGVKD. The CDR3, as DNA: TGTGCCATCAGTGACCCGGGGGGTGAAGCTTTCTTT. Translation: CAISDPGGEAFF.

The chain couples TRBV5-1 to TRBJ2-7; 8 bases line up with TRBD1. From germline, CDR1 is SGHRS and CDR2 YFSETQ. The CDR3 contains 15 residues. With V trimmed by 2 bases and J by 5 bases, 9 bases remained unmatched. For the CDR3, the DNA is TGCGCCAGCAGCTTCAACGGACAGGGTCCCGACGAGCAGTACTTC. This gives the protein CASSFNGQGPDEQYF.

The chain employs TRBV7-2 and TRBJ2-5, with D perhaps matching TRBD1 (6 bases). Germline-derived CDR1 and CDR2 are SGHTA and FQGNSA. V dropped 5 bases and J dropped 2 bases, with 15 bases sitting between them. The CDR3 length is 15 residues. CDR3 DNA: TGTGCCAGCAGCCCTCAGGGGAGTGGGCAAGAGACCCAGTACTTC. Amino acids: CASSPQGSGQETQYF.

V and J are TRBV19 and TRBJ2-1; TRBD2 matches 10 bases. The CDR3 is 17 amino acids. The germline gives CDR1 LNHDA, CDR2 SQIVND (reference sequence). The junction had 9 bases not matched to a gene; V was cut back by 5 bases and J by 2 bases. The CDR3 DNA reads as TGTGCCAGTAGTGGGGCGAGCGGGAGGGAGGCCTACAATGAGCAGTTCTTC. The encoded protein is CASSGASGREAYNEQFF.

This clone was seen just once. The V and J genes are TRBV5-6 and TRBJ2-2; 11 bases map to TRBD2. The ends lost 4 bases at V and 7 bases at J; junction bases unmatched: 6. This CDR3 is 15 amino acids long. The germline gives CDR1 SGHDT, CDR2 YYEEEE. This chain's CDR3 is CASSRTSGSLGELFF. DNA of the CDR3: TGTGCCAGCAGCAGGACTAGCGGGTCGCTCGGGGAGCTGTTTTTT.

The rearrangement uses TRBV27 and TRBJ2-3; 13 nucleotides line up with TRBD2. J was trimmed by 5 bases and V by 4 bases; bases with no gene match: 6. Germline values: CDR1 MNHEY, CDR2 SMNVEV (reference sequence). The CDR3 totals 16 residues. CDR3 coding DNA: TGTGCCAGCAGTTCATTACTAGCGGGAGGGGTAGATACGCAGTATTTT. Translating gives CASSSLLAGGVDTQYF.

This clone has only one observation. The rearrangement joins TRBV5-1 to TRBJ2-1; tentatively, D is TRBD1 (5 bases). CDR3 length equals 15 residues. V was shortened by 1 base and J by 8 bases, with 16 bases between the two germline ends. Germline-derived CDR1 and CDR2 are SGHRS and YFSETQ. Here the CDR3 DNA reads TGCGCCAGCAGCTTGATGGGGCGCTGGTCGGATGAGCAGTTCTTC. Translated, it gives CASSLMGRWSDEQFF.

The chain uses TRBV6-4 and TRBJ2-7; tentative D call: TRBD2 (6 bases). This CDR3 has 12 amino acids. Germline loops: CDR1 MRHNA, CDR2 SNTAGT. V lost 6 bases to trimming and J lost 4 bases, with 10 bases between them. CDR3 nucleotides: TGTGCCAGCAGCGAGACTAGATACGAGCAGTACTTC. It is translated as CASSETRYEQYF.

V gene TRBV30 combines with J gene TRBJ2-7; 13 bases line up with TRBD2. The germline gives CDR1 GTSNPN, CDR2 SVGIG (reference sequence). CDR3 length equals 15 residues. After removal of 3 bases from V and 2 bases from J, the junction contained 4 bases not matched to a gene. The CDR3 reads CAWSPGLAGPYEQYF. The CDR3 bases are TGTGCCTGGAGCCCGGGACTAGCGGGGCCCTACGAGCAGTACTTC.

The CDR3 coding sequence is TGTGCCACCGGACAGGTGGGGAACACAGATACGCAGTATTTT. Translation: CATGQVGNTDTQYF. The V and J genes are TRBV19 and TRBJ2-3; 7 nucleotides line up with TRBD1. The CDR3 has 14 amino acids. CDR1 and CDR2 (germline): LNHDA, SQIVND (reference sequence). The J segment lost 2 bases and the V segment lost 10 bases, leaving 9 bases of the junction unmatched.

Here the CDR3 reads CATSRDQARTGELFF. Written as DNA, the CDR3 is TGTGCCACCAGCAGAGATCAGGCAAGGACCGGGGAGCTGTTTTTT. The rearrangement joins TRBV15 to TRBJ2-2, with D hard to call. V lost 0 bases to trimming and J lost 5 bases, with 10 bases between them. Germline V gene sequence: CDR1 LNHNV, CDR2 YYDKDF (reference sequence). The CDR3 is made up of 15 amino acids.

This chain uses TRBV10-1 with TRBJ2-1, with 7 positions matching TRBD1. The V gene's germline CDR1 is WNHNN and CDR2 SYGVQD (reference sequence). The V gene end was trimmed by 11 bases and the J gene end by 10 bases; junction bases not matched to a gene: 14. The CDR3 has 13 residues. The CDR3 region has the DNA TGCGCCCGAAAGACAGGGTCACCCGGCGAGCAGTTCTTC. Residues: CARKTGSPGEQFF.

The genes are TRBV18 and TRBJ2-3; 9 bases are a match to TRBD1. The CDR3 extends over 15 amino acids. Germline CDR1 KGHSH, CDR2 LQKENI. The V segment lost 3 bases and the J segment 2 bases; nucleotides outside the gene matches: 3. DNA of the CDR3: TGTGCCAGCTCACCGGGACAGGGTATCACAGATACGCAGTATTTT. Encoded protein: CASSPGQGITDTQYF. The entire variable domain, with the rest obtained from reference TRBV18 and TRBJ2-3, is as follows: NAGVMQNPRHLVRRRGQEARLRCSPMKGHSHVYWYRQLPEEGLKFMVYLQKENIIDESGMPKERFSAEFPKEGPSILRIQQVVRGDSAAYFCASSPGQGITDTQYFGPGTRLTVL.